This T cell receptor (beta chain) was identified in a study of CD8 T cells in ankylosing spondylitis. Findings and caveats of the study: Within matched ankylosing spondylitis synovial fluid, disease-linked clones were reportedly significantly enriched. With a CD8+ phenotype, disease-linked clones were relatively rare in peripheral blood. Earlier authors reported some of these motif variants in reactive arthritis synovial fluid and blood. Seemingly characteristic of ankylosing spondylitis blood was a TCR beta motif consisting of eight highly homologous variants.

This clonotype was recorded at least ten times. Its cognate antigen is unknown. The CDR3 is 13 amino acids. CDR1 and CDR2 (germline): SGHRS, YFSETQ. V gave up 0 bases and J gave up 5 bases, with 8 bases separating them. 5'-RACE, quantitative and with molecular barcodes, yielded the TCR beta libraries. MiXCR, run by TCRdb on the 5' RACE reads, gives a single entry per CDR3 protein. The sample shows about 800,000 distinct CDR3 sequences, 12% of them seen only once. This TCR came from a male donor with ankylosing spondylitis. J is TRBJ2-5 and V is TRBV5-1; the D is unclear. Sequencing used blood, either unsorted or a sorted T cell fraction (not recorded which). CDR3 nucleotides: TGCGCCAGCAGCTTGGGGGTACACGAGACCCAGTACTTC. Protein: CASSLGVHETQYF.